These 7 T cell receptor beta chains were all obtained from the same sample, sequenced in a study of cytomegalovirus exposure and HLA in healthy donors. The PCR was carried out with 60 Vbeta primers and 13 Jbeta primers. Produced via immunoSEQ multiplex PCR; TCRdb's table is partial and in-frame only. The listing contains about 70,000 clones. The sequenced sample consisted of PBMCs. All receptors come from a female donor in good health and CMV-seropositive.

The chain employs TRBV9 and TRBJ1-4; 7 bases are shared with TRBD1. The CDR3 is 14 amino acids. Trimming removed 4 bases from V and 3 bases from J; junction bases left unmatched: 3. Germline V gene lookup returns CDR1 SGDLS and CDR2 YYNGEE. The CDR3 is CASSQGQANEKLFF. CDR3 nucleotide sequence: TGTGCCAGCAGCCAAGGACAGGCTAATGAAAAACTGTTTTTT.

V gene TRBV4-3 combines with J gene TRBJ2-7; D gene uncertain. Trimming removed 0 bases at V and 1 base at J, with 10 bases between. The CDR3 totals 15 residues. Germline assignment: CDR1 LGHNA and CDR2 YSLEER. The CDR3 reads CASSQESQVSYEQYF. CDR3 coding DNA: TGCGCCAGCAGCCAAGAGTCCCAGGTATCCTACGAGCAGTACTTC.

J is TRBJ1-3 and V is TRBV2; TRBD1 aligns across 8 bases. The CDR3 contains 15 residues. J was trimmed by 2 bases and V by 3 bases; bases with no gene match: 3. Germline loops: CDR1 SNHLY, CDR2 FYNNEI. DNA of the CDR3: TGTGCCAGCAGTGACCAGGGGGCAACTGGAAACACCATATATTTT. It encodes CASSDQGATGNTIYF.

The CDR3 here is CASSQVGTELMNTEAFF. The CDR3 coding sequence is TGCGCCAGCAGCCAAGTCGGGACAGAGCTGATGAACACTGAAGCTTTCTTT. J is TRBJ1-1 and V is TRBV4-1, with 7 positions matching TRBD1. This CDR3 has 17 residues. V was clipped by 1 base and J by 0 bases; unmatched bases: 8. Germline V gene data show CDR1 as MGHRA and CDR2 as YSYEKL.

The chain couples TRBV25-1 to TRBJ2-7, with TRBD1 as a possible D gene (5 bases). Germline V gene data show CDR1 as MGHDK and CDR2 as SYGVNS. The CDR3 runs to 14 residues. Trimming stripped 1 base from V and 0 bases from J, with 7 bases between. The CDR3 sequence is CASSESTGSYEQYF. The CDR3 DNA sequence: TGTGCCAGCAGTGAATCAACAGGCTCCTACGAGCAGTACTTC.

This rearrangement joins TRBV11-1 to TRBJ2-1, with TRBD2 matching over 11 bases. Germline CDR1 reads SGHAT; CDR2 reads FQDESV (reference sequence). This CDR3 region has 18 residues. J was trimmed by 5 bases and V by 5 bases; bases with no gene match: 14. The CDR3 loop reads CASSDQWLAGGPDNEQFF. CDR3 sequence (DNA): TGTGCCAGCAGCGATCAATGGCTAGCGGGGGGACCCGACAATGAGCAGTTCTTC.

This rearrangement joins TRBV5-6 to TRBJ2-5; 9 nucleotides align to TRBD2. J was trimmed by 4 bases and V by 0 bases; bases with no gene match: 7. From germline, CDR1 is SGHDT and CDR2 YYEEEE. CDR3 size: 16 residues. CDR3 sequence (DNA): TGTGCCAGCAGCTTGGGTATAGCGGGAGTGGTAGAGACCCAGTACTTC. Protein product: CASSLGIAGVVETQYF.